This TCR beta chain is from a study of shared clonotypes between healthy human individuals. Study-wide context: A couple of female and three male donors aged 18 to 49 were enrolled.

The protocol was immunoSEQ multiplex PCR, while the TCRdb copy is restricted to in-frame clones and leaves out a portion. The sample holds about 470,000 clones, around 79% seen once. Findings of the study overall: The genetic and exposure-history diversity represented was limited by few donors.

Germline values: CDR1 SGHVS, CDR2 FQNEAQ. Trimming left V 3 bases short and J 6 bases short, with 4 bases between. The CDR3 is 11 residues long. This clone was recorded only once. Its antigen is still unknown. Source material: PBMCs. This TCR came from a middle-aged woman in good health. Some clones in this sample may be carry-over from other donors' samples. The genes are TRBV7-8 and TRBJ2-3, with D unclear. CDR3 nucleotide sequence: TGTGCCAGCAGCTTCCTGGATACGCAGTATTTT. Translating it yields CASSFLDTQYF.